The entry below gives a single TCR beta chain sequence along with its context. The source of the sample is a study of T cell changes during pregnancy in multiple sclerosis. The method was immunoSEQ multiplex PCR; TCRdb's version includes in-frame clones alone and lacks a portion of them. The data show about 68,000 clones, 75% to 95% seen once. The germline V gene has CDR1 MNHEY and CDR2 SVGAGI. This CDR3 comprises 14 residues. J was trimmed by 8 bases and V by 4 bases; bases with no gene match: 9. The chain is built from TRBV6-5 and TRBJ1-2, with 8 bases identical to TRBD1. This sequence was found in a female donor with multiple sclerosis, enrolled in a pregnancy study. This sample comprised peripheral blood, obtained in the third trimester of pregnancy. The CDR3 DNA sequence: TGTGCCAGCAGTTCACAGGGGGGTGCGGTCGGCTACACCTTC. As protein: CASSSQGGAVGYTF.